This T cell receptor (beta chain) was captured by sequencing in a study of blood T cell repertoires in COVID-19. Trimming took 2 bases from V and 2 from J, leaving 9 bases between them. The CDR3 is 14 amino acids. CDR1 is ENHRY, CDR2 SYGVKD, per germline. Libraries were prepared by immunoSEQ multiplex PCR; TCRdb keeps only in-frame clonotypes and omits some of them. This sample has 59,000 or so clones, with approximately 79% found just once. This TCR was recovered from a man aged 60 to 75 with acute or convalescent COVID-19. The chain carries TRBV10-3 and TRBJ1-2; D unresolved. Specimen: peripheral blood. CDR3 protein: CAISEPLINYGYTF. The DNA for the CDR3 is TGTGCCATCAGTGAGCCGTTAATAAACTATGGCTACACCTTC.